This is a list of T cell receptor beta chains from one sample in a study of blood T cell repertoires in COVID-19. This table comes from immunoSEQ multiplex PCR, and its TCRdb copy is limited to in-frame clones, with some not included. This table has some 260,000 clones, 60% to 75% appearing once. The sequenced sample consisted of peripheral blood. Receptor source: a woman aged 80 or older with acute or convalescent COVID-19. The CDR3 runs from the conserved cysteine through the conserved F or W. D genes are given only for firm matches. Expanded clones are given a class, and other clones once, few, many or no size at all.

cdr3_length,d_call,j_call,clone_size,v_call,cdr3_aa,cdr3_nt
15,.,TRBJ2-1,.,TRBV5-4,CASSPTGRSSPEQFF,TGTGCCAGCAGCCCCACCGGGAGATCCTCCCCTGAGCAGTTCTTC
13,.,TRBJ1-1,.,TRBV6-5,CASSYAGDTEAFF,TGTGCCAGCAGTTATGCAGGGGACACTGAAGCTTTCTTT
16,.,TRBJ2-2,.,TRBV19,CASSRSGPSFSGELFF,TGTGCCAGTAGTCGGTCAGGGCCCTCATTTTCCGGGGAGCTGTTTTTT
14,TRBD2,TRBJ2-5,.,TRBV18,CASSSAGRAETQYF,TGTGCCAGCTCATCTGCAGGGAGGGCAGAGACCCAGTACTTC
12,.,TRBJ2-3,.,TRBV7-2,CASSLSGDTQYF,TGTGCCAGCAGTCTTTCCGGAGATACGCAGTATTTT
16,TRBD1,TRBJ1-2,.,TRBV9,CASSVAQGAGNYGYTF,TGTGCCAGCAGCGTAGCCCAGGGGGCAGGGAACTATGGCTACACCTTC
16,.,TRBJ1-2,.,TRBV5-6,CASSPIPTGSEGGYTF,TGTGCCAGCAGCCCTATTCCGACAGGCTCTGAGGGTGGCTACACCTTC
14,TRBD2,TRBJ2-5,.,TRBV27,CASSFGTSGGIQYF,TGTGCCAGCAGTTTTGGCACTAGCGGGGGGATCCAGTACTTC
18,.,TRBJ1-1,.,TRBV2,CASSEAWSTGWVNTEAFF,TGTGCCAGCAGTGAAGCTTGGAGTACAGGGTGGGTGAACACTGAAGCTTTCTTT
15,TRBD1,TRBJ2-7,.,TRBV6-6,CASRPSGTGMHEQYF,TGTGCCAGCAGGCCCTCGGGGACAGGGATGCACGAGCAGTACTTC
11,.,TRBJ1-5,.,TRBV30,CAWSVGGPQHF,TGTGCCTGGAGTGTAGGGGGGCCCCAGCATTTT
16,.,TRBJ1-1,many,TRBV15,CATSRDLAGSISRAFF,TGTGCCACCAGCAGAGATTTAGCCGGCTCGATATCCCGAGCTTTCTTT
13,.,TRBJ2-1,few,TRBV24-1,CATMTGYSNEQFF,TGTGCCACCATGACCGGCTACAGCAATGAGCAGTTCTTC
14,TRBD1,TRBJ2-7,.,TRBV5-1,CASSQGQGNDEQYF,TGCGCCAGCAGCCAGGGACAGGGTAATGACGAGCAGTACTTC
16,.,TRBJ1-6,.,TRBV6-5,CASSSDWGHYNSPLHF,TGTGCCAGCAGTTCAGATTGGGGACACTATAATTCACCCCTCCACTTT
15,TRBD1,TRBJ1-2,.,TRBV10-3,CAISVGTGASGGYTF,TGTGCCATCAGTGTTGGGACAGGCGCCAGTGGGGGCTACACCTTC
12,.,TRBJ2-1,once,TRBV7-9,CASSSGADGQFF,TGTGCCAGCAGCTCGGGAGCGGACGGGCAGTTCTTC
14,.,TRBJ1-1,few,TRBV7-3,CASSATGRNTEAFF,TGTGCCAGCAGCGCCACAGGGAGGAACACTGAAGCTTTCTTT
15,.,TRBJ1-3,many,TRBV14,CASSQIRQGGNTIYF,TGTGCCAGCAGCCAAATTAGACAAGGCGGAAACACCATATATTTT
16,.,TRBJ2-5,.,TRBV9,CASSVGPQINQETQYF,TGTGCCAGCAGCGTAGGTCCCCAAATCAATCAAGAGACCCAGTACTTC
14,.,TRBJ1-6,.,TRBV9,CASSVEETFSPLHF,TGTGCCAGCAGCGTAGAGGAGACTTTTTCACCCCTCCACTTT
17,.,TRBJ1-2,.,TRBV25-1,CASSDVNPGGRGYGYTF,TGTGCCAGCAGTGACGTTAATCCAGGAGGACGGGGCTATGGCTACACCTTC
16,.,TRBJ2-1,.,TRBV5-1,CASSLEGLPPHNEQFF,TGCGCCAGCAGCTTGGAAGGACTCCCTCCTCACAATGAGCAGTTCTTC
15,TRBD1,TRBJ1-1,.,TRBV3-1/TRBV3-2,CASSLQTGMNTEAFF,TGTGCCAGCAGCCTACAGACAGGGATGAACACTGAAGCTTTCTTT
13,.,TRBJ1-1,.,TRBV5-4,CASSKDGSTEAFF,TGTGCCAGCAGCAAGGACGGGAGCACTGAAGCTTTCTTT
15,.,TRBJ2-3,.,TRBV5-1,CASSLVGGPTDTQYF,TGCGCCAGCAGCTTGGTGGGGGGGCCCACAGATACGCAGTATTTT
15,TRBD1,TRBJ1-1,few,TRBV19,CASSPTDRGGTEAFF,TGTGCCAGTAGTCCGACCGACAGGGGAGGCACTGAAGCTTTCTTT
17,TRBD1,TRBJ1-3,.,TRBV13,CASSLSQGVPSGNTIYF,TGTGCCAGCAGCCTCTCACAGGGGGTCCCCTCTGGAAACACCATATATTTT
14,.,TRBJ1-3,.,TRBV29-1,CSVWESGVGNTIYF,TGCAGCGTGTGGGAGTCGGGGGTTGGAAACACCATATATTTT
14,TRBD2,TRBJ2-7,.,TRBV6-5,CASSPRPGGGPEYF,TGTGCCAGCAGCCCAAGGCCGGGAGGGGGACCGGAGTACTTC
15,TRBD1,TRBJ1-2,.,TRBV4-1,CASSQTWTGPYGYTF,TGCGCCAGCAGCCAAACTTGGACAGGTCCCTATGGCTACACCTTC
14,TRBD1,TRBJ2-2,.,TRBV27,CATRGQGKTGELFF,TGTGCCACGCGCGGACAGGGGAAGACCGGGGAGCTGTTTTTT
15,TRBD1,TRBJ1-3,.,TRBV6-5,CASSYGQGAGNTIYF,TGTGCCAGCAGTTACGGGCAGGGGGCTGGAAACACCATATATTTT
14,.,TRBJ2-1,.,TRBV6-6,CASSYSGDYPEQFF,TGTGCCAGCAGTTACTCGGGAGACTATCCTGAGCAGTTCTTC
13,.,TRBJ2-6,.,TRBV29-1,CSVEQAGANVLTF,TGCAGCGTTGAACAGGCTGGGGCCAACGTCCTGACTTTC
17,TRBD1,TRBJ1-5,.,TRBV19,CASKRVFLRQGGQPQHF,TGTGCCAGTAAACGGGTCTTTTTGCGACAGGGCGGACAGCCCCAGCATTTT
15,TRBD1,TRBJ2-7,.,TRBV5-1,CASSPDRESVYEQYF,TGCGCCAGCAGCCCGGACAGGGAAAGTGTCTACGAGCAGTACTTC
13,TRBD2,TRBJ2-1,.,TRBV9,CASSVGVREGQFF,TGTGCCAGCAGCGTAGGGGTACGGGAGGGGCAGTTCTTC
17,.,TRBJ1-1,few,TRBV15,CATSRGGVGLRGTEAFF,TGTGCCACCAGCAGAGGTGGGGTGGGCCTAAGGGGCACTGAAGCTTTCTTT
16,TRBD1,TRBJ2-4,.,TRBV7-2,CASSLDRTGVKNIQYF,TGTGCCAGCAGCTTAGATCGGACAGGGGTGAAAAACATTCAGTACTTC
17,TRBD1,TRBJ2-1,.,TRBV5-5,CASSLATGQVPLNGQFF,TGTGCCAGCAGCTTGGCTACGGGACAGGTCCCTCTCAATGGGCAGTTCTTC
15,TRBD1,TRBJ2-6,.,TRBV6-6,CASSQGAGGANVLTF,TGTGCCAGCAGTCAGGGGGCTGGTGGGGCCAACGTCCTGACTTTC
15,.,TRBJ2-1,.,TRBV4-1,CASSRVQYSYNEQFF,TGCGCCAGCAGCCGAGTACAGTACTCCTACAATGAGCAGTTCTTC
13,.,TRBJ1-3,.,TRBV12-3/TRBV12-4,CASSTTVGNTIYF,TGTGCCAGCAGCACGACAGTTGGAAACACCATATATTTT
14,.,TRBJ1-2,.,TRBV5-1,CASKSRDNNYGYTF,TGCGCCAGCAAATCCCGGGACAATAACTATGGCTACACCTTC
14,TRBD1,TRBJ2-7,.,TRBV2,CASSAQGSSYEQYF,TGTGCCAGCAGTGCACAGGGGAGCTCCTACGAGCAGTACTTC
17,TRBD2,TRBJ2-1,.,TRBV11-3,CASSLALGGGSYNEQFF,TGTGCCAGCAGCCTCGCCCTGGGGGGGGGCTCCTACAATGAGCAGTTCTTC
13,TRBD1,TRBJ2-7,.,TRBV19,CASSILGQGEQYF,TGTGCCAGTAGTATACTCGGACAGGGAGAGCAGTACTTC
13,TRBD2,TRBJ2-5,.,TRBV7-9,CASSLGLAETQYF,TGTGCCAGCAGCTTGGGACTAGCAGAGACCCAGTACTTC
21,TRBD1,TRBJ1-1,medium-sized,TRBV12-5,CASGLVPRGVLRDGLNTEAFF,TGTGCTAGTGGTTTGGTTCCCAGGGGGGTTCTTCGAGACGGGCTGAACACTGAAGCTTTCTTT
14,.,TRBJ1-4,.,TRBV9,CASSVTGGGEKLFF,TGTGCCAGCAGCGTAACCGGGGGTGGGGAAAAACTGTTTTTT
14,TRBD1,TRBJ1-2,once,TRBV5-4,CASSPGQERYGYTF,TGTGCCAGCAGCCCCGGACAGGAACGCTATGGCTACACCTTC
16,TRBD2,TRBJ2-1,.,TRBV5-1,CASSLGGGPIYNEQFF,TGCGCCAGCAGCTTGGGCGGGGGGCCCATATACAATGAGCAGTTCTTC
13,.,TRBJ2-7,.,TRBV30,CAWSKGVGYEQYF,TGTGCCTGGAGTAAGGGGGTTGGCTACGAGCAGTACTTC
15,TRBD1,TRBJ1-4,.,TRBV5-1,CASSVQGKENEKLFF,TGCGCCAGCAGCGTACAGGGGAAGGAGAATGAAAAACTGTTTTTT
15,TRBD1,TRBJ2-1,many,TRBV19,CASSTGTGIYNEQFF,TGTGCCAGTAGTACCGGGACAGGGATATACAATGAGCAGTTCTTC